This T cell receptor beta chain came from a study of blood T cell repertoires in COVID-19. About the research overall: The United States, Italy and Spain were the sources of the acute and convalescent COVID-19 samples. The analysed material was cDNA or gDNA that came from T cells, B-cell-depleted T cells, or PBMCs.

This clone was seen only once. V was pared by 6 bases and J by 5 bases, with 14 bases of the junction left unmatched. Germline-derived CDR1 and CDR2 are MNHEY and SMNVEV (reference sequence). This CDR3 has 17 residues. In the source study's methods: Reference gene primer amplification yielded estimated nucleated cell counts. Here immunoSEQ multiplex PCR was the method, and the copy in TCRdb shows in-frame clones only, minus some. That table is the source of V, J and clone size, and D and trimming were worked out from the DNA. The table has 65,000 or so clones, roughly nine tenths seen once; the top ten hold about 9.4%.

Sequencing was carried out using peripheral blood. This clonotype was obtained from a human donor with acute or convalescent COVID-19. The donor label of this sample is uncertain. J is TRBJ2-2 and V is TRBV27; 8 bases are shared with TRBD2. CDR3 in amino acids: CASSRPRTGGGTGELFF. The DNA of the CDR3 is TGTGCCAGCAGCCGCCCTCGGACGGGCGGGGGGACCGGGGAGCTGTTTTTT.